This T cell receptor beta chain was identified in a study of cytomegalovirus exposure and HLA in healthy donors. V lost 2 bases and J lost 3, with 11 bases in between. There are 14 residues in the CDR3. Per germline, CDR1 SGHRS and CDR2 YFSETQ. This clone is a singleton in its sample. Primers included in the PCR were 60 Vbeta and 13 Jbeta primers. Using immunoSEQ multiplex PCR, the repertoire was profiled, and TCRdb retains in-frame clones only, with some absent. This sample has about 140,000 clones, with roughly 73% found just once. This clonotype originated in a female donor in good health and CMV-seronegative. V and J are TRBV5-1 and TRBJ1-1; D is perhaps TRBD1 (5 bases). Sequencing was carried out using PBMCs. CDR3 loop: CASSFRTGDTEAFF. CDR3 DNA sequence: TGCGCCAGCAGCTTTCGCACAGGAGACACTGAAGCTTTCTTT.